The 8 T cell receptor beta chains below come from one sample, sequenced in a study of T cells in localized non-small cell lung cancer. Profiled with immunoSEQ multiplex PCR; TCRdb holds only in-frame clones, not every one. The data hold roughly 67,000 clones, with roughly 86% observed a single time. The sample consisted of peripheral blood, taken before any cancer treatment. The receptors come from a female donor over 55 with stage I lung adenocarcinoma.

V usage is TRBV5-8 and J usage is TRBJ2-7; D is undetermined. V was shortened by 0 bases and J by 3 bases, with 13 bases between the two germline ends. The CDR3 totals 15 residues. The germline gives CDR1 SGHTS, CDR2 YDEGEE. In nucleotides, the CDR3 is TGTGCCAGCAGCTTGGCCGGTCTCAGCCTCTACGAGCAGTACTTC. Its translation is CASSLAGLSLYEQYF.

The chain couples TRBV5-6 to TRBJ1-4; D ambiguous. CDR1 SGHDT and CDR2 YYEEEE come from the germline V gene. Trimming removed 4 bases from V and 6 bases from J, with 19 bases in between. The CDR3 is 16 residues long. The CDR3 DNA is TGTGCCAGCAGCCTTCTTCTTGTGAGCAGAGATGAAAAACTGTTTTTT. This gives the protein CASSLLLVSRDEKLFF.

The chain recombines TRBV9 with TRBJ1-2; a possible D gene is TRBD1 (5 bases). The CDR3 is 13 residues long. The ends were cut back, 4 bases at V and 5 bases at J, with 12 bases in the middle. Germline V gene lookup returns CDR1 SGDLS and CDR2 YYNGEE. CDR3 bases: TGTGCCAGCAGCAATGAGGGGAGATATGGCTACACCTTC. Translation: CASSNEGRYGYTF.

V usage is TRBV25-1 and J usage is TRBJ2-3; TRBD1 agrees at 8 bases. CDR1 and CDR2 (germline): MGHDK, SYGVNS. The CDR3 totals 14 residues. V shed 4 bases and J 4 bases; nucleotides not matched to a gene: 4. The CDR3 here is CASSVPGGADTQYF. CDR3 DNA sequence: TGTGCCAGCAGTGTCCCAGGGGGCGCAGATACGCAGTATTTT.

The V call is TRBV7-9, the J call TRBJ1-4, with 7 nucleotides matching TRBD1. CDR1 and CDR2 (germline): SEHNR, FQNEAQ (reference sequence). The trim removed 1 base at V and 5 bases at J, leaving 4 bases unmatched. CDR3 size: 15 residues. The CDR3 spells CASSLDRDSNEKLFF. The DNA of the CDR3 is TGTGCCAGCAGCTTAGACCGGGACAGCAATGAAAAACTGTTTTTT. The whole variable domain, filled in from reference TRBV7-9 and TRBJ1-4, reads DTGVSQNPRHKITKRGQNVTFRCDPISEHNRLYWYRQTLGQGPEFLTYFQNEAQLEKSRLLSDRFSAERPKGSFSTLEIQRTEQGDSAMYLCASSLDRDSNEKLFFGSGTQLSVL.

V and J are TRBV5-1 and TRBJ2-5, with D unclear. The J call is uncertain, as TRBJ2-7 better fits the DNA end. Germline V gene sequence: CDR1 SGHRS, CDR2 YFSETQ. This CDR3 has 14 residues. For the CDR3, the DNA is TGCGCCAGCAGCCCTTCGGACGGAGACTACGAGCAGTACTTC. Translated: CASSPSDGDYEQYF.

This chain connects TRBV29-1 to TRBJ2-1, with D perhaps matching TRBD2 (6 bases). V dropped 4 bases and J dropped 7 bases, with 11 bases sitting between them. The CDR3 length is 12 residues. The germline gives CDR1 SQVTM, CDR2 ANQGSEA. DNA for the CDR3: TGCAGCGTTGTGGGACTCCTTAATGAGCAGTTCTTC. It yields the protein CSVVGLLNEQFF.

This sequence joins TRBV15 and TRBJ1-3; D remains ambiguous. This CDR3 contains 13 residues. CDR1 and CDR2 from the germline V gene are LNHNV and YYDKDF (reference sequence). Trimming left V 5 bases short and J 5 bases short, with 10 bases between. The CDR3 spells CATSPPGRNTIYF. In DNA, the CDR3 is TGTGCCACCAGCCCCCCGGGTAGAAACACCATATATTTT.